These 14 T cell receptor beta chains came from one sample sequenced in a study of blood T cell repertoires in COVID-19. Using immunoSEQ multiplex PCR, the repertoire was profiled, and TCRdb retains in-frame clones only, with some absent. The data hold around 100,000 clones, with approximately 93% observed a single time. Sample: peripheral blood. These receptors were obtained from a man aged 60 to 75 with acute or convalescent COVID-19.

The J gene is TRBJ1-3, the V gene TRBV11-3; D is perhaps TRBD1 (6 bases). V lost 9 bases and J 0 bases, leaving 12 bases between the germline ends. Germline V gene sequence: CDR1 SGHNT, CDR2 YENEEA. CDR3 length equals 14 residues. This CDR3 reads CASRAGVSGNTIYF. The CDR3 region has the DNA TGTGCCAGTCGAGCAGGGGTCTCTGGAAACACCATATATTTT.

V and J are TRBV19 and TRBJ2-5; 9 bases are shared with TRBD2. V lost 4 bases and J lost 10; bases outside the gene matches: 10. CDR1 is LNHDA and CDR2 is SQIVND in the germline V gene (reference sequence). The CDR3 runs 14 residues. CDR3 DNA sequence: TGTGCCAGTAGTAGCGGGAGGGCCGGTCGGGACCAGTACTTC. Protein: CASSSGRAGRDQYF.

This clone has only a few counts. V and J are TRBV5-5 and TRBJ1-2, with TRBD1 matching 12 bases. The CDR3 length is 15 residues. The J segment lost 8 bases and the V segment lost 4 bases, leaving 9 bases of the junction unmatched. CDR1 is SGHKS, CDR2 YYEKEE, per germline (reference sequence). The CDR3 coding sequence is TGTGCCAGCAGCCCAAGTACCGGGACAGGGGGCGGCTACACCTTC. It yields the protein CASSPSTGTGGGYTF.

Only a few counts were recorded for this clone. This chain connects TRBV3-1 (or the pseudogene TRBV3-2) to TRBJ1-2; 7 bases line up with TRBD1. There are 15 residues in the CDR3. From germline, CDR1 is LGHDT and CDR2 YNNKEL (reference sequence). The J segment lost 3 bases and the V segment lost 4 bases, leaving 8 bases of the junction unmatched. The CDR3 loop reads CASSPLFTGDYGYTF. Written as DNA, the CDR3 is TGTGCCAGCAGCCCCCTTTTTACAGGGGACTATGGCTACACCTTC.

The rearrangement links TRBV29-1 to TRBJ2-7; a possible D gene is TRBD1 (8 bases). The V end was cut by 5 bases, the J end by 2 bases, with 13 bases between. This CDR3 contains 13 residues. Germline V lookup: CDR1 SQVTM, CDR2 ANQGSEA. CDR3 coding DNA: TGCAGCGTTTGGACAGGGACTACCTACGAGCAGTACTTC. Its translation: CSVWTGTTYEQYF.

The chain employs TRBV27 and TRBJ2-3; 9 bases are a match to TRBD2. This CDR3 is 15 amino acids long. The V segment lost 3 bases and the J segment 8 bases; nucleotides outside the gene matches: 9. Germline V CDR1 and CDR2: MNHEY, SMNVEV (reference sequence). CDR3 amino acids: CASSLMAGGPGTQYF. Written as DNA, the CDR3 is TGTGCCAGCAGTTTGATGGCGGGAGGGCCGGGTACGCAGTATTTT.

V is TRBV5-4 and J is TRBJ2-1, with 10 nucleotides matching TRBD1. This CDR3 region has 15 residues. Germline CDR1 SGHNT, CDR2 YYREEE (reference sequence). J gave up 7 bases and V 0 bases, and 4 bases lay outside the gene matches. The CDR3 DNA reads TGTGCCAGCAGCTTGGAGGACAGGGGGTCAAATGAGCAGTTCTTC. Its protein is CASSLEDRGSNEQFF.

This sequence joins TRBV7-9 and TRBJ2-3; the D gene is possibly TRBD2 (7 bases). V lost 1 base to trimming and J lost 2 bases, with 13 bases between them. Germline V lookup: CDR1 SEHNR, CDR2 FQNEAQ (reference sequence). The CDR3 runs 16 residues. CDR3 in DNA: TGTGCCAGCAGCTTAGAGGGGGGGCGCCCCACAGATACGCAGTATTTT. Its protein product is CASSLEGGRPTDTQYF.

The gene calls are TRBV9 and TRBJ2-3; the match to TRBD2 covers 7 bases. From germline, CDR1 is SGDLS and CDR2 YYNGEE. The CDR3 runs 14 residues. Germline trimming cut 6 bases from V and 2 bases from J; bases unmatched to any gene: 6. The CDR3 bases are TGTGCCAGCAAAGCGGGAACGGTCACAGATACGCAGTATTTT. Protein product: CASKAGTVTDTQYF. The variable domain in full, completed from reference TRBV9 and TRBJ2-3, reads DSGVTQTPKHLITATGQRVTLRCSPRSGDLSVYWYQQSLDQGLQFLIQYYNGEERAKGNILERFSAQQFPDLHSELNLSSLELGDSALYFCASKAGTVTDTQYFGPGTRLTVL.

The chain is built from TRBV29-1 and TRBJ2-2; the D is unclear. The CDR3 is 14 residues long. Germline CDR1 SQVTM, CDR2 ANQGSEA. Trimming shortened V by 6 bases and J by 4 bases, and 15 bases separated the two germline ends. The DNA for the CDR3 is TGCAGCGTAGCCGCCGTGGTCGGCACCGGGGAGCTGTTTTTT. Its translation: CSVAAVVGTGELFF.

The V and J genes are TRBV11-3 and TRBJ1-2; TRBD1 is a possible D gene (6 bases). CDR1 and CDR2 (germline): SGHNT, YENEEA. The CDR3 is 16 residues long. Trimming removed 4 bases from V and 4 bases from J, with 19 bases in between. The CDR3 reads CASSWRQAGTIYGYTF. The CDR3 DNA follows: TGTGCCAGCAGCTGGAGGCAAGCCGGGACAATCTATGGCTACACCTTC.

The chain joins TRBV19 to TRBJ2-1; tentative D call: TRBD1 (6 bases). CDR3 length equals 13 residues. V lost 5 bases and J lost 8, with 13 bases in between. The germline V gene encodes CDR1 LNHDA and CDR2 SQIVND (reference sequence). CDR3 nucleotide sequence: TGTGCCAGTAGTCCCACAGGGAAGGATGAGCAGTTCTTC. Protein: CASSPTGKDEQFF.

V is TRBV6-5 and J is TRBJ1-1; a weak D match, TRBD1 (5 bases). The length of the CDR3 is 15 residues. Germline loops: CDR1 MNHEY, CDR2 SVGAGI. V was clipped by 8 bases and J by 0 bases, with 16 bases between them. The CDR3, as DNA: TGTGCCAGCGGTTTGGGGCAGCTCATGAACACTGAAGCTTTCTTT. It codes for CASGLGQLMNTEAFF.

This chain joins TRBV12-5 and TRBJ1-5, with TRBD1 identical over 8 bases. The length of the CDR3 is 17 residues. With V trimmed by 0 bases and J by 2 bases, 6 bases remained unmatched. Germline V lookup: CDR1 LGHNT, CDR2 FRNRAP. The CDR3 here is CASGLVEGQGRNQPQHF. The CDR3 bases are TGTGCTAGTGGTTTGGTAGAAGGACAGGGACGCAATCAGCCCCAGCATTTT.